This is a list of T cell receptor beta chains from one sample in a study of cytomegalovirus exposure and HLA in healthy donors. The data were produced by immunoSEQ multiplex PCR, yet TCRdb's version contains in-frame clones alone and is incomplete. This table has about 120,000 clones, roughly 77% appearing once. Sequenced sample: PBMCs. The receptors come from a man aged 40-49 years in good health and CMV-seronegative. The CDR3 runs from the conserved cysteine through the conserved F or W. D genes are given only for firm matches. Clone size is not always given. Where it is, it says once, few, many or a class for expanded clones.

size: -
J: TRBJ1-2
V: TRBV18
D: -
DNA: TGTGCCAGCTCACCGGACAGAAACTATGGCTACACCTTC
CDR3: CASSPDRNYGYTF

size: once
J: TRBJ1-5
V: TRBV19
D: -
DNA: TGTGCCAGTAGCCCTTCTTCAGGGAACTATCAGCCCCAGCATTTT
CDR3: CASSPSSGNYQPQHF

size: -
J: TRBJ1-1
V: TRBV9
D: -
DNA: TGTGCCAGCAGCCCAGTTGCATTCTTGAACACTGAAGCTTTCTTT
CDR3: CASSPVAFLNTEAFF

size: -
J: TRBJ1-1
V: TRBV10-1
D: -
DNA: TGCGCCAGCAGTGTCCAGGGGAACACTGAAGCTTTCTTT
CDR3: CASSVQGNTEAFF

size: -
J: TRBJ1-1
V: TRBV28
D: -
DNA: TGTGCCAGCAGTTTCAGGGATGAAGCTTTCTTT
CDR3: CASSFRDEAFF

size: -
J: TRBJ2-3
V: TRBV19
D: TRBD1
DNA: TGTGCCAGTTCGGACAGGGGGCCGACAGATACGCAGTATTTT
CDR3: CASSDRGPTDTQYF

size: -
J: TRBJ1-6
V: TRBV27
D: TRBD1
DNA: TGTGCCAGCAGCGCCGGGACAGGGAATTCACCCCTCCACTTT
CDR3: CASSAGTGNSPLHF

size: -
J: TRBJ2-7
V: TRBV5-8
D: -
DNA: TGTGCCACCGCTCAGGGCGCCAAGCAGTACTTC
CDR3: CATAQGAKQYF

size: -
J: TRBJ2-7
V: TRBV30
D: -
DNA: TGTGCCTGGAGCCACAGCTACGAGCAGTACTTC
CDR3: CAWSHSYEQYF

size: few
J: TRBJ2-7
V: TRBV6-6
D: TRBD2
DNA: TGTGCCAGCAGTTACCGGCTAGCGGAATCCTACGAGCAGTACTTC
CDR3: CASSYRLAESYEQYF

size: -
J: TRBJ2-1
V: TRBV5-4
D: TRBD2
DNA: TGTGCCAGCAGCTGGGGGACTAGCGGGTACAATGAGCAGTTCTTC
CDR3: CASSWGTSGYNEQFF